Below, 20 T cell receptor beta chains from the same sample are listed, as sequenced in a study of cytomegalovirus exposure and HLA in healthy donors. The PCR ran on 60 Vbeta and 13 Jbeta primers. Sequenced by immunoSEQ multiplex PCR; TCRdb stores in-frame clones only, minus some. Here the sample spans roughly 200,000 clones, around three quarters being singletons. Source material: PBMCs. The receptors come from a woman aged 25 to 39 in good health and CMV-seropositive.

This clone came up a few times. The chain carries TRBV18 and TRBJ2-1; 10 nucleotides match TRBD2. Germline CDR1 reads KGHSH; CDR2 reads LQKENI. Trimming at V came to 3 bases and at J to 8 bases, leaving 7 bases not matched to a gene. This CDR3 is 15 amino acids long. The CDR3 reads CASSPPSGREDEQFF. CDR3 DNA: TGTGCCAGCTCACCCCCCAGCGGGAGGGAAGATGAGCAGTTCTTC.

The sample holds a few counts of this clone. The gene calls are TRBV2 and TRBJ2-5, with D perhaps TRBD1 (6 bases). TRBJ2-7 explains the end of the DNA better; the J call may be wrong. CDR3 length: 15 residues. The germline V gene encodes CDR1 SNHLY and CDR2 FYNNEI. The CDR3 region is CASSELAGALYEQYF. The DNA for the CDR3 is TGTGCCAGCAGTGAGCTGGCAGGGGCCCTCTACGAGCAGTACTTC.

The rearrangement joins TRBV21-1 to TRBJ2-7; the table's D call TRBD2 went unverified against the DNA. TRBV21-1 is designated a pseudogene. The CDR3 sequence is 11 residues long. In DNA, the CDR3 is TGTGCACCGCCGGGGTCCTACGAGCAGTACTTC. Its protein is CAPPGSYEQYF.

This rearrangement joins TRBV15 to TRBJ1-2; 7 positions agree with TRBD1. Trimming removed 5 bases from V and 7 bases from J; junction bases left unmatched: 10. This CDR3 has 14 amino acids. Germline V gene data show CDR1 as LNHNV and CDR2 as YYDKDF (reference sequence). The CDR3 sequence is CATSAQQGQGGYTF. CDR3 DNA sequence: TGTGCCACCAGCGCTCAACAGGGGCAGGGTGGCTACACCTTC.

The chain recombines TRBV6-6 with TRBJ1-2; 7 bases are a match to TRBD1. The length of the CDR3 is 15 residues. In germline, CDR1 is MNHNY, CDR2 SVGAGI (reference sequence). V dropped 0 bases and J dropped 6; count of bases not matched to a gene: 7. In DNA form, the CDR3 reads TGTGCCAGCAGTTACTCGAAAAGGGGGCCGAATGGCTACACCTTC. Its translation is CASSYSKRGPNGYTF.

This chain uses TRBV4-1 with TRBJ2-5; D possibly corresponds to TRBD2 (6 bases). Matching the DNA end better, TRBJ2-7 makes the J call doubtful. This CDR3 is 15 amino acids long. Germline CDR1 is MGHRA and CDR2 is YSYEKL. CDR3 sequence reads: CASSQEGGSSYEQYF. The CDR3 nucleotides read TGCGCCAGCAGCCAAGAGGGGGGTAGCTCCTACGAGCAGTACTTC.

DNA of the CDR3: TGTGCCAGCTCTAGGGAGACCGGGGAGCTGTTTTTT. Amino acids: CASSRETGELFF. The J gene is TRBJ2-2, the V gene TRBV6-6, with a weak D call TRBD2 (5 bases). Germline V gene sequence: CDR1 MNHNY, CDR2 SVGAGI (reference sequence). The CDR3 is 12 residues long. V was pared by 8 bases and J by 5 bases, with 9 bases between.

A single count supports this clone. This chain connects TRBV29-1 to TRBJ1-3; perhaps TRBD1 as D (5 bases). CDR3 length equals 14 residues. V lost 6 bases and J lost 0, with 12 bases in between. Looked up from germline, CDR1 is SQVTM and CDR2 is ANQGSEA. DNA for the CDR3: TGCAGCGTGGGCGAGGACATCTCTGGAAACACCATATATTTT. It specifies CSVGEDISGNTIYF. Variable domain in full (rest from reference TRBV29-1 and TRBJ1-3): SAVISQKPSRDICQRGTSLTIQCQVDSQVTMMFWYRQQPGQSLTLIATANQGSEATYESGFVIDKFPISRPNLTFSTLTVSNMSPEDSSIYLCSVGEDISGNTIYFGEGSWLTVV.

The chain has TRBV4-1 and TRBJ1-4; D unclear. The CDR3 is made up of 15 amino acids. V was trimmed by 3 bases and J by 4 bases, leaving 12 bases between them. Germline CDR1 is MGHRA and CDR2 is YSYEKL. The CDR3 nucleotides read TGCGCCAGCAGCCATGTTGAAAGAGTTAATGAAAAACTGTTTTTT. It yields the protein CASSHVERVNEKLFF.

The rearrangement joins TRBV12-5 to TRBJ2-1, with 7 bases fitting TRBD2. V trimming: 2 bases; J trimming: 10 bases; junction bases outside the gene matches: 8. Germline loops: CDR1 LGHNT, CDR2 FRNRAP. This CDR3 spans 14 amino acids. CDR3: CASGLPMAGGEQFF. The CDR3 DNA sequence: TGTGCTAGTGGTTTGCCCATGGCCGGGGGGGAGCAGTTCTTC.

The V and J genes are TRBV9 and TRBJ2-7; maybe TRBD2 (5 bases). V lost 1 base and J lost 3, with 17 bases in between. The CDR3 is made up of 16 amino acids. Germline CDR1 SGDLS, CDR2 YYNGEE. CDR3: CASSVNPGTGDYEQYF. The CDR3 nucleotides are TGTGCCAGCAGCGTAAATCCGGGAACGGGTGACTACGAGCAGTACTTC.

The sample holds a few counts of this clone. The chain couples TRBV6-1 to TRBJ1-3; D unclear. Trimming shortened V by 4 bases and J by 3 bases, and 10 bases separated the two germline ends. CDR3 length: 14 amino acids. Per germline, CDR1 MNHNS and CDR2 SASEGT. The CDR3 nucleotides read TGTGCCAGCAGTGTGGGAGAGCGTGGAAACACCATATATTTT. This translates into CASSVGERGNTIYF.

The chain employs TRBV19 and TRBJ2-2; 7 bases align to TRBD2. This CDR3 is 14 amino acids long. The germline V gene has CDR1 LNHDA and CDR2 SQIVND (reference sequence). Germline trimming cut 5 bases from V and 2 bases from J; bases unmatched to any gene: 2. CDR3 protein: CASSGDYNTGELFF. CDR3 DNA: TGTGCCAGTAGTGGGGACTACAACACCGGGGAGCTGTTTTTT.

The chain recombines TRBV6-6 with TRBJ2-7; possible D gene TRBD1, 6 bases. V lost 5 bases and J lost 0, with 14 bases in between. Germline V gene sequence: CDR1 MNHNY, CDR2 SVGAGI (reference sequence). The CDR3 length is 15 residues. In nucleotides, the CDR3 is TGTGCCAGCAGTACCGGACAGAGGAGCTCCTACGAGCAGTACTTC. Its protein is CASSTGQRSSYEQYF.

This chain uses TRBV18 with TRBJ2-2; D possibly corresponds to TRBD2 (6 bases). Trimming took off 1 base at V and 5 bases at J, with 11 bases between the two ends. The CDR3 length is 15 residues. Germline CDR1 KGHSH, CDR2 LQKENI. As DNA, the CDR3 is TGTGCCAGCTCACCACGCGGGGACGGAACCGGGGAGCTGTTTTTT. This translates into CASSPRGDGTGELFF.

This clone was seen only a few times. The rearrangement uses TRBV9 and TRBJ2-7; TRBD2 aligns across 9 bases. This CDR3 spans 15 amino acids. Germline V gene data show CDR1 as SGDLS and CDR2 as YYNGEE. The ends lost 0 bases at V and 6 bases at J; junction bases unmatched: 7. CDR3: CASSVEGGRAGEQYF. The CDR3 DNA reads as TGTGCCAGCAGCGTAGAGGGCGGGAGGGCCGGCGAGCAGTACTTC.

This sequence joins TRBV2 and TRBJ2-5; 14 bases align to TRBD2. The germline CDR1 and CDR2 sequences are SNHLY and FYNNEI. V was clipped by 6 bases and J by 9 bases; unmatched bases: 6. This CDR3 contains 14 residues. The CDR3 DNA sequence: TGTGCCAGCAGGGGACTAGCGGGAGCGAGGGCCCAGTACTTC. Encoded protein: CASRGLAGARAQYF.

The chain employs TRBV7-8 and TRBJ2-5, with D maybe TRBD1 (6 bases). Between the trimmed V and J ends, which lost 6 bases and 5 bases, there was a span of 22 bases. This CDR3 has 16 residues. The germline V gene encodes CDR1 SGHVS and CDR2 FQNEAQ. For the CDR3, the DNA is TGTGCCAGCAGACGAAGAGGGACACCCCCCCAGGAGACCCAGTACTTC. Protein: CASRRRGTPPQETQYF.

The V gene is TRBV2, the J gene TRBJ2-7; no reliable D call. V was shortened by 4 bases and J by 0 bases, with 10 bases between the two germline ends. The CDR3 loop spans 14 amino acids. Germline CDR1 is SNHLY and CDR2 is FYNNEI. The CDR3 sequence: CASSVLKSSYEQYF. CDR3 nucleotides: TGTGCCAGCAGTGTTCTAAAGAGCTCCTACGAGCAGTACTTC. The whole variable domain, filled in from reference TRBV2 and TRBJ2-7, reads EPEVTQTPSHQVTQMGQEVILRCVPISNHLYFYWYRQILGQKVEFLVSFYNNEISEKSEIFDDQFSVERPDGSNFTLKIRSTKLEDSAMYFCASSVLKSSYEQYFGPGTRLTVT.

The chain recombines TRBV9 with TRBJ2-3; a possible D gene is TRBD2 (6 bases). Trimming shortened V by 0 bases and J by 2 bases, and 7 bases separated the two germline ends. This CDR3 is built from 14 residues. Looked up from germline, CDR1 is SGDLS and CDR2 is YYNGEE. The CDR3 DNA reads as TGTGCCAGCAGCGTAGCGGGACTCACAGATACGCAGTATTTT. It translates to CASSVAGLTDTQYF.